This T cell receptor beta chain was recorded in a study of graft-versus-host responses after intestinal transplantation. This clone has more than one count but fewer than ten. Dividing CFSE-low CD3+CD4+ and CD3+CD8+ responders were isolated by sorting after the reaction. Profiling relied on immunoSEQ multiplex PCR, and the TCRdb table lists in-frame clones only, not all of them. Among some 2,500 clones listed, approximately 30% were seen once. From germline, CDR1 is SGHNT and CDR2 YYREEE (reference sequence). The V end lost 4 bases, the J end lost 2 bases, and 12 bases lay between the germline ends. The CDR3 sequence is 14 residues long.

The input for sequencing was alloreactive CD4+ T cells from a mixed lymphocyte reaction culture, taken before transplantation. This sample's subset: CFSE-low proliferating T cells sorted from approximately six-day pre-transplant mixed lymphocyte reaction (GvH or HvG direction). This clonotype originated in a human patient who was an organ donor for intestinal transplantation. The V call is TRBV5-4, the J call TRBJ2-5; D is possibly TRBD2 (6 bases). CDR3 in DNA: TGTGCCAGCAGCCCCCGGGACTCTCAAGAGACCCAGTACTTC. Amino acids: CASSPRDSQETQYF.